This TCR beta chain stems from a study of cytomegalovirus exposure and HLA in healthy donors. Germline trimming cut 1 base from V and 6 bases from J; bases unmatched to any gene: 7. The CDR3 totals 14 residues. Germline CDR1 reads GTSNPN; CDR2 reads SVGIG (reference sequence). The PCR employed 60 Vbeta primers together with 13 Jbeta primers. TCRdb's copy holds only in-frame clones and misses some; the assay was immunoSEQ multiplex PCR. The sample consists of about 150,000 clones, around 79% of them appearing once. The J gene is TRBJ2-7, the V gene TRBV30, with 9 bases that match TRBD2. The sequence was collected from a man aged 45-60 years in good health and CMV-seropositive. Sequencing input: PBMCs. The CDR3 DNA sequence: TGTGCCTGGAGTGCCGGCGGGAGGGAAGGCGAGCAGTACTTC. This sequence encodes CAWSAGGREGEQYF.